This TCR beta chain was identified in a study of cytomegalovirus exposure and HLA in healthy donors. This CDR3 contains 14 residues. V lost 4 bases and J lost 10; bases outside the gene matches: 8. Germline V gene sequence: CDR1 MGHRA, CDR2 YSYEKL. Repertoires were generated with immunoSEQ multiplex PCR, while TCRdb's copy carries only in-frame clones and drops some. Among around 120,000 clones listed, over 85% were seen once. Sample: PBMCs. The chain joins TRBV4-1 to TRBJ2-1; 9 positions match TRBD2. The clonotype comes from a woman under 30 in good health and CMV-seronegative. In nucleotides, the CDR3 is TGCGCCAGCAGCCTTAGCGGGAGTTTGGGGGAGCAGTTCTTC. Amino acids: CASSLSGSLGEQFF.